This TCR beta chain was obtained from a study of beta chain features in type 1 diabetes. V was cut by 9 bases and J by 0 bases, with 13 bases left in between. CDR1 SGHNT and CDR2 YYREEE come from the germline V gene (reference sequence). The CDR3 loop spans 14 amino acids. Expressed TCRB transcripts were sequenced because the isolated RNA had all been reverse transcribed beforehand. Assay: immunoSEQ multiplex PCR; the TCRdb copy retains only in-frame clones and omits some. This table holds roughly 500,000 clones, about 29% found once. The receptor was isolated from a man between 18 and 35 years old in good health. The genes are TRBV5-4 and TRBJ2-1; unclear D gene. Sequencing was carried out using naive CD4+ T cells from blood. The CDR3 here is CANDDPSSYNEQFF. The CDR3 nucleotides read TGTGCCAACGACGACCCTAGCTCCTACAATGAGCAGTTCTTC.